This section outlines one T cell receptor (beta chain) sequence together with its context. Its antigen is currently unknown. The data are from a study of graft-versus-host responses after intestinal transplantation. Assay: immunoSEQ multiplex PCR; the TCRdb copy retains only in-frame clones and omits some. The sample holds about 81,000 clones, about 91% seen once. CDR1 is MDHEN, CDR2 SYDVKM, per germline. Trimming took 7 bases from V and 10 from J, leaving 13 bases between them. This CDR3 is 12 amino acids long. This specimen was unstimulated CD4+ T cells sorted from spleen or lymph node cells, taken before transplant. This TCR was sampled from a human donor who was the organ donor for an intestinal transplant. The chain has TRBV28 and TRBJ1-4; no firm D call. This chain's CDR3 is CASTNLSVKLFF. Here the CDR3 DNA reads TGTGCCAGCACAAACCTCTCGGTAAAACTGTTTTTT.